Listed below are T cell receptor beta chains from one sample, sequenced in a study of vaccination and CD4 T cells after COVID-19. TCRdb re-called the PCR reads with MiXCR, one entry per CDR3 protein. The sample records 11,000 to 15,000 distinct CDR3 sequences, 73% being singletons. No antigen has been assigned to these receptors. The specimen sequenced was CD4+ T cells from blood, cultured in vitro. These receptors originate from a human donor who had recovered from COVID-19. Each CDR3 is given with its conserved first and last residue. D genes are given only for firm matches. Clone size is given for some rows only: seen once, a few or many times, or a class if the clone is expanded.

D gene,clone size,V gene,J gene,CDR3 length,CDR3 protein,CDR3 DNA
.,.,TRBV27,TRBJ2-5,14,CASSHGADFKTQYF,TGTGCCAGCAGCCACGGGGCGGATTTTAAGACCCAGTACTTC
TRBD2,few,TRBV20-1,TRBJ2-5,13,CSAKGLSLETQYF,TGCAGTGCCAAGGGACTATCTCTTGAGACCCAGTACTTC
TRBD1,.,TRBV20-1,TRBJ1-5,15,CSAREAGGRNQPQHF,TGCAGTGCTAGAGAGGCAGGGGGCCGTAATCAGCCCCAGCATTTT
.,.,TRBV7-2,TRBJ2-5,13,CASSLGAVETQYF,TGTGCCAGCAGCCTCGGGGCGGTGGAGACCCAGTACTTC
TRBD2,medium-sized,TRBV20-1,TRBJ2-7,14,CSARVGRVSYEQYF,TGCAGTGCTAGAGTGGGGAGGGTATCCTACGAGCAGTACTTC
TRBD1,few,TRBV20-1,TRBJ1-2,13,CSARGQGANGYTF,TGCAGTGCTAGGGGGCAGGGGGCAAATGGCTACACCTTC
.,.,TRBV29-1,TRBJ2-7,11,CSVRNDYEQYF,TGCAGCGTTCGAAACGATTACGAGCAGTACTTC
.,few,TRBV27,TRBJ2-2,16,CASRGLGSPNTGELFF,TGTGCCAGCAGAGGATTGGGCAGCCCGAACACCGGGGAGCTGTTTTTT
.,.,TRBV20-1,TRBJ2-5,13,CSANTGRRETQYF,TGCAGTGCCAACACAGGGAGACGAGAGACCCAGTACTTC
TRBD2,once,TRBV24-1,TRBJ2-4,18,CATSDLPPLAADRDIQYF,TGTGCCACCAGTGATTTGCCGCCTCTAGCGGCGGATCGAGACATTCAGTACTTC
.,few,TRBV6-5,TRBJ1-5,17,CASSYSMGGASNQPQHF,TGTGCCAGCAGTTACTCGATGGGGGGGGCGAGCAATCAGCCCCAGCATTTT
TRBD2,.,TRBV20-1,TRBJ2-7,16,CSATGLAGGLRYEQYF,TGCAGTGCTACGGGACTAGCGGGAGGGCTACGCTACGAGCAGTACTTC
.,few,TRBV24-1,TRBJ1-5,15,CATSDFGGPNQPQHF,TGTGCCACCAGTGATTTTGGCGGACCCAATCAGCCCCAGCATTTT
.,.,TRBV28,TRBJ2-7,15,CASSFRLSSGNEQYF,TGTGCCAGCAGTTTTAGGTTAAGTTCCGGGAACGAGCAGTACTTC
TRBD1,.,TRBV12-3/TRBV12-4,TRBJ2-5,17,CASSFIWGRGYQETQYF,TGTGCCAGCAGTTTTATATGGGGCAGGGGGTACCAAGAGACCCAGTACTTC
.,.,TRBV7-8,TRBJ2-7,16,CASSSVTVHLGYEQYF,TGTGCCAGCAGCTCCGTAACTGTTCACTTGGGTTACGAGCAGTACTTC
.,once,TRBV28,TRBJ1-5,14,CASSSGRVNQPQHF,TGTGCCAGCAGTTCAGGTAGGGTAAACCAGCCCCAGCATTTT
TRBD1,few,TRBV5-8,TRBJ1-5,17,CASSWTGEAYSNQPQHF,TGTGCCAGCAGCTGGACAGGGGAAGCCTATAGCAATCAGCCCCAGCATTTT
TRBD1,.,TRBV12-3/TRBV12-4,TRBJ2-7,14,CASRPRQGMSEQYF,TGTGCCAGCAGACCTCGACAGGGGATGAGCGAGCAGTACTTC
.,.,TRBV7-3,TRBJ2-7,14,CASSLTVLANEQYF,TGTGCCAGCAGCTTAACGGTACTAGCCAACGAGCAGTACTTC
.,.,TRBV20-1,TRBJ1-2,13,CSAREQSVYGYTF,TGCAGTGCTAGGGAACAGTCGGTCTATGGCTACACCTTC
TRBD1,once,TRBV7-7,TRBJ2-3,16,CASSLTGGSRGDTQYF,TGTGCTAGCAGCTTGACAGGGGGATCGAGAGGAGATACGCAGTATTTT
.,.,TRBV6-2/TRBV6-3,TRBJ2-5,15,CASSIPGAKRETQYF,TGTGCCAGCAGTATACCAGGGGCCAAACGAGAGACCCAGTACTTC
TRBD2,.,TRBV20-1,TRBJ2-7,16,CSTQGTSGKSSYEQYF,TGCTCGACCCAAGGGACTAGCGGAAAGAGCTCCTACGAGCAGTACTTC
TRBD1,.,TRBV7-2,TRBJ1-2,19,CASSLVPKRTGLVGYGYTF,TGTGCCAGCAGCTTAGTCCCTAAGCGGACAGGGTTGGTAGGCTATGGCTACACCTTC
.,.,TRBV5-1,TRBJ1-6,14,CASSLDRGNSPLHF,TGCGCCAGCAGCTTGGACAGAGGGAATTCACCCCTCCACTTT